Listed below are T cell receptor beta chains from one sample, sequenced in a study of radiotherapy plus CTLA-4 blockade in lung cancer. Sequencing was performed with immunoSEQ multiplex PCR; in TCRdb, only in-frame clones are kept and a portion is missing. The sample consists of some 46,000 clones, around 77% of them appearing once. Sequenced material: peripheral blood, taken from a patient treated with radiotherapy plus ipilimumab. These receptors all stem from a human donor with non-small cell lung cancer whose response to radiotherapy plus ipilimumab could not be evaluated. The CDR3 runs from the conserved cysteine through the conserved F or W.

TRBJ2-3,TRBV28,CASSLATSGFHLWQYF
TRBJ2-7,TRBV19,CASQPGTDISYEQYF
TRBJ2-7,TRBV10-2,CASSETRPGQVVSYEQYF
TRBJ2-2,TRBV27,CASSFYLRAGELFF
TRBJ2-7,TRBV19,CASSPLRTSGYISYEQYF
TRBJ2-7,TRBV7-2,CASSLARGQGGEQYF
TRBJ2-3,TRBV18,CASSQIRVTTDTQYF
TRBJ2-7,TRBV19,CASSILASIGTYEQYF
TRBJ1-4,TRBV4-1,CASSSIASGEEKLFF
TRBJ2-2,TRBV30,CAWSSTSGRWAGELFF
TRBJ2-5,TRBV7-2,CASSPGDSLQETQYF
TRBJ2-1,TRBV6-5,CASSYGTSGINEQFF
TRBJ1-2,TRBV6-5,CASRSTGGVGGYTF
-,TRBV6-1,CASSENSGRLYEQYF
TRBJ1-2,TRBV30,CAFHGGPYYGYTF
TRBJ1-3,TRBV18,CASSTTGAGSGNTIYF
TRBJ2-3,TRBV6-5,CASMVGGSTDTQYF
TRBJ1-5,TRBV30,CAWTPGSPQPQHF
TRBJ2-5,TRBV23-1,CASSQRDSSQETQYF
TRBJ2-1,TRBV4-1,CASRPRGGASYNEQFF
TRBJ1-1,TRBV4-2,CASSQGGVIGPQGDTEAFF
TRBJ1-1,TRBV5-1,CASRDREATEAFF
TRBJ1-2,TRBV30,CAWTVGGRRHGYTF
TRBJ2-7,TRBV5-4,CASSLTGTGGYRAYEQYF
TRBJ1-4,TRBV9,CASSVGAGDEKLFF
TRBJ2-5,TRBV6-1,CASSETTNYVETQYF
TRBJ1-4,TRBV2,CASRKTGGVTNEKLFF
TRBJ2-1,TRBV7-3,CASSVRGGANEQFF
TRBJ2-7,TRBV7-3,CASSRDWTYEQYF
TRBJ2-3,TRBV7-3,CASSKIGGSSTDTQYF
TRBJ2-2,TRBV11-2,CASSFQGQGGRRRELFF
TRBJ2-7,TRBV19,CASSTGTGVRQYF
TRBJ2-1,TRBV5-1,CASSGGSPYNEQFF
TRBJ2-2,TRBV7-3,CASSPSSLYRQGKAGELFF
TRBJ1-3,TRBV4-1,CASSQGQVSGNTIYF
TRBJ2-7,TRBV18,CASSPGESKYF
TRBJ2-7,TRBV19,CASTSTGTDEQYF
TRBJ1-2,TRBV30,CAWSVAYGYTF
TRBJ2-1,TRBV5-6,CASSLGGVNEQFF